This T cell receptor beta chain was captured in a study of blood T cell repertoires in COVID-19. Profiling relied on immunoSEQ multiplex PCR, and the TCRdb table lists in-frame clones only, not all of them. In the table there are roughly 670,000 clones, around 90% of which are singletons. This clone came up a few times. The origin of this receptor is a woman between 18 and 29 years old with acute or convalescent COVID-19. Specimen: peripheral blood.

DNA of the CDR3: TGTGCCAGCAGCACCGGGACAGGGATTGGCGGGGAGCTGTTTTTT. Its translation is CASSTGTGIGGELFF. The rearrangement joins TRBV6-5 to TRBJ2-2, with 9 bases matching TRBD1. Looked up from germline, CDR1 is MNHEY and CDR2 is SVGAGI. This CDR3 region has 15 residues. The junction had 9 bases not matched to a gene; V was cut back by 6 bases and J by 7 bases.